This TCR beta chain stems from a study of T cells in Graves' hyperthyroidism and ophthalmopathy. About the research overall: Blood from the periphery was taken at initial diagnosis, before any treatment.

RNA transcripts were the template for amplifying TCR beta CDR3 regions. The HTBI primer set was used in a first-round RT-PCR of the TCR CDR3. TCRdb redid the calling of the multiplex PCR reads with MiXCR, one entry per CDR3 protein. The table includes about 570,000 distinct CDR3 sequences, 12% to 15% detected once. Uncontrolled infection, other autoimmune disease, pregnancy or lactation led to exclusion. The sample holds a few counts of this clonotype. Germline V gene data show CDR1 as KGHDR and CDR2 as SFDVKD. V dropped 1 base and J dropped 3 bases, with 10 bases sitting between them. The CDR3 contains 15 residues.

V usage is TRBV24-1 and J usage is TRBJ2-3; weak D call: TRBD2 (6 bases). The sample comprised blood. This TCR was sampled from a woman aged 40 to 50 with Graves' hyperthyroidism. CDR3 sequence reads: CATSDLRGGTDTQYF. Here the CDR3 DNA reads TGTGCCACCAGTGATTTAAGGGGAGGAACAGATACGCAGTATTTT.